This T cell receptor beta chain originates from a study of T cells in Graves' hyperthyroidism and ophthalmopathy. RNA transcripts provided the source from which TCR beta CDR3 regions were amplified. With the HTBI primer set, the TCR CDR3 went through a first round of RT-PCR. One entry per CDR3 protein, called by TCRdb with MiXCR from the multiplex PCR reads. The sample shows roughly 110,000 distinct CDR3 sequences, approximately 16% of them seen only once. This clonotype was recorded many times. Its cognate antigen is unknown. Germline values: CDR1 SGHRS, CDR2 YFSETQ. The CDR3 has 14 residues. V lost 7 bases, J lost 2 bases, and 14 bases lay in between. The study's findings and limits: Among thyroid clonotypes expanded above 0.001, most also appeared in blood.

Diagnosis of hyperthyroidism was new in patients aged 18 to 65, and its duration was under 2 months. Investigators excluded patients with uncontrolled infection, other autoimmune disease, pregnancy or lactation. Each diagnosis drew on symptoms, thyroxine, TRAb, thyroid ultrasound and orbital computed tomography findings. The receptor was derived from a woman aged 45-60 years with Graves' hyperthyroidism. The chain employs TRBV5-1 and TRBJ2-3, with D possibly being TRBD1 (6 bases). Sequences were obtained from blood. The CDR3 DNA reads as TGCGCCAGCTTCAGGGGAGAGCCCACAGATACGCAGTATTTT. Protein product: CASFRGEPTDTQYF.